The 29 T cell receptor beta chains in this list originate from one sample, sequenced in a study of CXCR3-negative and CXCR3-positive naive CD8 T cells. The antigens of these receptors remain unknown. Study results and limitations: More hydrophobic TRB CDR3s were found in CXCR3-positive naive cells than in CXCR3-negative naive cells.

UMI-labeled 5' RACE yielded the TRB cDNA libraries. With the 5' RACE reads reprocessed, TCRdb shows one record per CDR3 protein and no DNA. The data include 95,000 to 100,000 distinct CDR3 sequences; the top ten clones carry about 1%. The sequenced sample consisted of naive CXCR3+ CD8+ T cells from blood. Sample subset: CD45RO-CCR7+CD27+CD95- naive CD8+ T cells expressing CXCR3 (TNR3+). The receptors originated from a human donor in good health. Some clones in this sample may be carry-over from other donors' samples.

The CDR3 protein is CSVLGDSTDTQYF. This rearrangement joins TRBV29-1 to TRBJ2-3. Germline-derived CDR1 and CDR2 are SQVTM and ANQGSEA. CDR3 size: 13 residues.

This sequence joins TRBV30 and TRBJ2-7; TCRdb calls TRBD1, which cannot be checked without DNA. This CDR3 region has 13 residues. Germline loops: CDR1 GTSNPN, CDR2 SVGIG (reference sequence). CDR3 protein: CAWRGGYSYEQYF.

The gene calls are TRBV7-9 and TRBJ2-7. In germline, CDR1 is SEHNR, CDR2 FQNEAQ (reference sequence). The CDR3 is 14 residues long. The CDR3 here is CASVGRDAPYEQYF.

The chain links TRBV27 to TRBJ2-2. Germline lookup yields CDR1 MNHEY and CDR2 SMNVEV (reference sequence). The CDR3 sequence is 12 residues long. The CDR3 here is CASSPIGGELFF.

The rearrangement joins TRBV12-3 or TRBV12-4 to TRBJ2-7; TCRdb's D call of TRBD1 is untestable without DNA. This CDR3 is built from 13 residues. The CDR3 loop reads CASSLSAFYEQYF.

The rearrangement joins TRBV7-9 to TRBJ2-5; TCRdb's assignment of TRBD1 cannot be checked, as there is no DNA. CDR1 and CDR2 (germline): SEHNR, FQNEAQ (reference sequence). The CDR3 runs 16 residues. The CDR3 sequence is CASRPRKGHQQETQYF.

V and J are TRBV7-9 and TRBJ2-3; TCRdb lists TRBD2, though no DNA is available to test this call. Germline CDR1 SEHNR, CDR2 FQNEAQ (reference sequence). The CDR3 runs to 14 residues. The CDR3 here is CASSLGGRSDTQYF.

The chain has TRBV28 and TRBJ2-1; TCRdb outputs TRBD1, but without DNA this stays unchecked. The germline V gene has CDR1 MDHEN and CDR2 SYDVKM. The CDR3 extends over 14 amino acids. CDR3: CASSPRTNYNEQFF.

This chain uses TRBV5-1 with TRBJ2-2; no DNA is available, so the TRBD2 call from TCRdb remains unchecked. Germline CDR1 reads SGHRS; CDR2 reads YFSETQ. This CDR3 spans 20 amino acids. The CDR3 protein is CASSLDWTLGTSGDTGELFF.

V gene TRBV6-4 combines with J gene TRBJ2-7; the D gene TCRdb calls, TRBD1, cannot be checked with no DNA. CDR1 and CDR2 from the germline V gene are MRHNA and SNTAGT. The CDR3 runs 15 residues. CDR3 protein: CASRSGTLGANEQYF.

CDR3 sequence: CASSLYWSGSNTEAFF. This chain links TRBV6-6 with TRBJ1-1. This CDR3 has 16 residues. Germline CDR1 is MNHNY and CDR2 is SVGAGI (reference sequence).

V usage is TRBV12-3 or TRBV12-4 and J usage is TRBJ1-1. The CDR3 loop spans 12 amino acids. The CDR3 sequence: CASNPGLDGAFF.

J is TRBJ2-7 and V is TRBV5-1; TCRdb's D call, TRBD1, is unchecked because there is no DNA. The CDR3 is 18 residues long. Germline CDR1 reads SGHRS; CDR2 reads YFSETQ. The CDR3 is CASSSYRGAGQGAYEQYF.

The V and J genes are TRBV7-2 and TRBJ2-1; the TCRdb call, TRBD2, lacks DNA for checking. In germline, CDR1 is SGHTA, CDR2 FQGNSA. This CDR3 spans 19 amino acids. The CDR3 here is CASSLFILAGLTSYNEQFF.

The V and J genes are TRBV7-8 and TRBJ2-2; TCRdb returns TRBD2, unconfirmable since there is no DNA. CDR1 SGHVS and CDR2 FQNEAQ come from the germline V gene. The CDR3 extends over 17 amino acids. Here the CDR3 reads CASTGPRGLARPGELFF.

The genes are TRBV29-1 and TRBJ2-7; TCRdb lists TRBD1, though no DNA is available to test this call. Germline V gene lookup returns CDR1 SQVTM and CDR2 ANQGSEA. The CDR3 sequence is 13 residues long. This CDR3 is CSVVEGVAYEQYF.

V is TRBV5-5 and J is TRBJ2-3; the D call from TCRdb, TRBD2, cannot be confirmed without DNA. Germline loops: CDR1 SGHKS, CDR2 YYEKEE (reference sequence). This CDR3 spans 16 amino acids. CDR3 protein: CASSPEVAGVTDTQYF.

The chain has TRBV7-3 and TRBJ2-7. Germline V gene lookup returns CDR1 SGHTA and CDR2 FQGTGA. The CDR3 is made up of 14 amino acids. CDR3 protein: CASSLNGGLDEQYF.

This chain joins TRBV5-1 and TRBJ2-7; TCRdb picks TRBD1, but there is no DNA to check that call. This CDR3 region has 14 residues. Per germline, CDR1 SGHRS and CDR2 YFSETQ. The chain's CDR3 is CASSYRDRTYEQYF.

The genes are TRBV6-2 or TRBV6-3 and TRBJ2-1. The CDR3 runs to 18 residues. The V gene's germline CDR1 is MNHEY and CDR2 SVGEGT. CDR3 sequence: CASSYSLNAESSYNEQFF.

The chain employs TRBV20-1 and TRBJ1-5. Germline V gene sequence: CDR1 DFQATT, CDR2 SNEGSKA (reference sequence). This CDR3 is 13 amino acids long. CDR3 sequence: CSARDEEYQPQHF.

This rearrangement joins TRBV28 to TRBJ2-7; TCRdb's assignment of TRBD1 cannot be checked, as there is no DNA. This CDR3 contains 13 residues. Germline CDR1 reads MDHEN; CDR2 reads SYDVKM. CDR3 in amino acids: CASSFRDNYEQYF.

The chain links TRBV7-2 to TRBJ2-2; the D gene TCRdb calls, TRBD2, cannot be checked with no DNA. Per the germline V gene, CDR1 is SGHTA and CDR2 is FQGNSA. The CDR3 has 18 residues. The CDR3 is CASSLTSGGPLNTGELFF.

The rearrangement links TRBV27 to TRBJ2-1; TCRdb selects TRBD1, and the lack of DNA leaves this call unchecked. The CDR3 has 13 residues. CDR1 is MNHEY, CDR2 SMNVEV, per germline (reference sequence). The CDR3 reads CASSETGTHEQFF.

The chain has TRBV10-3 and TRBJ2-7; TCRdb returns TRBD1, unconfirmable since there is no DNA. Per the germline V gene, CDR1 is ENHRY and CDR2 is SYGVKD. The CDR3 spans 15 residues. The CDR3 protein is CAISEPLRGPYEQYF.

The rearrangement uses TRBV5-1 and TRBJ2-7. Germline CDR1 SGHRS, CDR2 YFSETQ. The CDR3 is made up of 15 amino acids. The CDR3 sequence is CASSLDPGSPYEQYF.

The chain carries TRBV7-9 and TRBJ1-5; the TCRdb call, TRBD1, lacks DNA for checking. The CDR3 runs 13 residues. Germline V gene data show CDR1 as SEHNR and CDR2 as FQNEAQ (reference sequence). Here the CDR3 reads CASTDSNNQPQHF.

The rearrangement links TRBV29-1 to TRBJ1-2; TCRdb lists TRBD1, though no DNA is available to test this call. Per the germline V gene, CDR1 is SQVTM and CDR2 is ANQGSEA. CDR3 length: 11 amino acids. CDR3 in amino acids: CSERTDYGYTF.

The chain couples TRBV20-1 to TRBJ2-2. This CDR3 spans 15 amino acids. Germline-derived CDR1 and CDR2 are DFQATT and SNEGSKA (reference sequence). CDR3 loop: CSAIIPSSYAGELFF.